These T cell receptor beta chains were read from a single sample in a study of T cell responses to AZD1222 COVID-19 vaccine. Clones were read by immunoSEQ multiplex PCR, and TCRdb kept only the in-frame ones, dropping some. This sample has roughly 120,000 clones; about 86% occur once, and the top ten carry roughly an eighth. The specimen comprised peripheral blood, sampled on day 0 of AZD1222 vaccination. The source is an adult in good health. The CDR3 runs from the conserved cysteine through the conserved F or W. D genes are given only for firm matches. A row's size may be missing; if present it is once, few, many or a size class.

v_call: TRBV19; d_call: .; clone_size: .; j_call: TRBJ1-1; cdr3_nt: TGTGCCAGTAGTATTACTGGGGGTTTTAGAACTGAAGCTTTCTTT; cdr3_aa: CASSITGGFRTEAFF
v_call: TRBV12-3/TRBV12-4; d_call: TRBD1; clone_size: .; j_call: TRBJ1-2; cdr3_nt: TGTGCCAGCAGACCGACAGGGATGCATGGCTACACCTTC; cdr3_aa: CASRPTGMHGYTF
v_call: TRBV11-2; d_call: .; clone_size: .; j_call: TRBJ2-2; cdr3_nt: TGTGCCAGCAGCACGACCGTAGGCCCTCGCCCGGGAGTTACCGGGGAGCTGTTTTTT; cdr3_aa: CASSTTVGPRPGVTGELFF
v_call: TRBV5-1; d_call: .; clone_size: once; j_call: TRBJ2-3; cdr3_nt: TGCGCCAGCAGCTGGGTAGGACGAGATACGCAGTATTTT; cdr3_aa: CASSWVGRDTQYF
v_call: TRBV6-6; d_call: .; clone_size: .; j_call: TRBJ2-2; cdr3_nt: TGTGCCAGCAGTTACTCCACCGGGGAGCTGTTTTTT; cdr3_aa: CASSYSTGELFF
v_call: TRBV27; d_call: TRBD1; clone_size: .; j_call: TRBJ2-2; cdr3_nt: TGTGCCAGCAGTTTAAACAGGGGATTTACCGGGGAGCTGTTTTTT; cdr3_aa: CASSLNRGFTGELFF
v_call: TRBV19; d_call: .; clone_size: .; j_call: TRBJ2-7; cdr3_nt: TGTGCCAGTAGTGTTCGTGACAGCACCTACGAGCAGTACTTC; cdr3_aa: CASSVRDSTYEQYF
v_call: TRBV18; d_call: .; clone_size: .; j_call: TRBJ1-2; cdr3_nt: TGTGCCAGCTCACCCACCGGTTGGGATGGCTACACCTTC; cdr3_aa: CASSPTGWDGYTF
v_call: TRBV2; d_call: .; clone_size: .; j_call: TRBJ2-3; cdr3_nt: TGTGCCAGCACGGAGTCATCTAGTTCAGATACGCAGTATTTT; cdr3_aa: CASTESSSSDTQYF
v_call: TRBV2; d_call: TRBD2; clone_size: .; j_call: TRBJ2-5; cdr3_nt: TGTGCCAGCAGCATGACTAGCGGGGGTGGAGAGACCCAGTACTTC; cdr3_aa: CASSMTSGGGETQYF
v_call: TRBV5-1; d_call: .; clone_size: .; j_call: TRBJ1-6; cdr3_nt: TGCGCCAGCAGCCCCACCGGCTCACCCCTCCACTTT; cdr3_aa: CASSPTGSPLHF
v_call: TRBV6-6; d_call: .; clone_size: .; j_call: TRBJ2-7; cdr3_nt: TGTGCCAGCAGTCTTACTCGGTGGGAGCAGTACTTC; cdr3_aa: CASSLTRWEQYF
v_call: TRBV7-2; d_call: .; clone_size: few; j_call: TRBJ2-1; cdr3_nt: TGTGCCAGCAGCTTTCGGGCAGGCTCCTACAATGAGCAGTTCTTC; cdr3_aa: CASSFRAGSYNEQFF
v_call: TRBV7-2; d_call: .; clone_size: once; j_call: TRBJ1-2; cdr3_nt: TGTGCCAGCAGCTTAGGACAGCCTTATGGCTACACCTTC; cdr3_aa: CASSLGQPYGYTF
v_call: TRBV6-5; d_call: .; clone_size: .; j_call: TRBJ2-1; cdr3_nt: TGTGCCAGCAGTTATGGGAGACAGGACAATGAGCAGTTCTTC; cdr3_aa: CASSYGRQDNEQFF
v_call: TRBV28; d_call: .; clone_size: .; j_call: TRBJ2-7; cdr3_nt: TGTGCCAGCAGCCCACTGCTCCGGCAGAGCTCCTACGAGCAGTACTTC; cdr3_aa: CASSPLLRQSSYEQYF
v_call: TRBV7-2; d_call: .; clone_size: .; j_call: TRBJ2-7; cdr3_nt: TGTGCCAGCAGCGCCAACAGGGCTTCGGCCTACGAGCAGTACTTC; cdr3_aa: CASSANRASAYEQYF
v_call: TRBV7-9; d_call: .; clone_size: .; j_call: TRBJ1-3; cdr3_nt: TGTGCCAGCAGCCTAGATGGAAACACCATATATTTT; cdr3_aa: CASSLDGNTIYF
v_call: TRBV27; d_call: .; clone_size: .; j_call: TRBJ2-5; cdr3_nt: TGTGCCAGCAGTTATGGAATTTCGGAGACCCAGTACTTC; cdr3_aa: CASSYGISETQYF
v_call: TRBV10-1; d_call: .; clone_size: .; j_call: TRBJ1-5; cdr3_nt: TGCGCCAGCAGGCACAGGGGCAATCAGCCCCAGCATTTT; cdr3_aa: CASRHRGNQPQHF
v_call: TRBV3-1/TRBV3-2; d_call: .; clone_size: .; j_call: TRBJ2-1; cdr3_nt: TGTGCCAGCAGCCAAGATTCAGTTCATACTGAGCAGTTCTTC; cdr3_aa: CASSQDSVHTEQFF
v_call: TRBV6-6; d_call: .; clone_size: .; j_call: TRBJ1-5; cdr3_nt: TGTGCCAGCTCTCCGGGGGGAAATCAGCCCCAGCATTTT; cdr3_aa: CASSPGGNQPQHF
v_call: TRBV28; d_call: TRBD2; clone_size: .; j_call: TRBJ2-7; cdr3_nt: TGTGCCAGCAGTTCGCCTAGCGGTAGCTCCTACGAGCAGTACTTC; cdr3_aa: CASSSPSGSSYEQYF
v_call: TRBV6-6; d_call: TRBD1; clone_size: .; j_call: TRBJ1-3; cdr3_nt: TGTGCCAGCAGTACAGAACAGGGGGCCTCTGGAAACACCATATATTTT; cdr3_aa: CASSTEQGASGNTIYF
v_call: TRBV11-3; d_call: .; clone_size: .; j_call: TRBJ1-2; cdr3_nt: TGTGCCAGCAGAGACTTTCAAGCGCCAGGGGCGGATGGCTACACCTTC; cdr3_aa: CASRDFQAPGADGYTF
v_call: TRBV6-4; d_call: TRBD2; clone_size: medium-sized; j_call: TRBJ2-2; cdr3_nt: TGTGCCAGCAGTGACTCAAGCGGGAGCACCGGGGAGCTGTTTTTT; cdr3_aa: CASSDSSGSTGELFF
v_call: TRBV7-8; d_call: .; clone_size: .; j_call: TRBJ2-7; cdr3_nt: TGTGCCAGCAGCTTAGTCTACGAGCAGTACTTC; cdr3_aa: CASSLVYEQYF
v_call: TRBV7-3; d_call: .; clone_size: .; j_call: TRBJ2-2; cdr3_nt: TGTGCCAGCAGCTTATCGGCGGGCGGGGAGCTGTTTTTT; cdr3_aa: CASSLSAGGELFF
v_call: TRBV11-2; d_call: .; clone_size: .; j_call: TRBJ1-1; cdr3_nt: TGTGCCAGCAGCTTAGTCAGGGGTAACACTGAAGCTTTCTTT; cdr3_aa: CASSLVRGNTEAFF
v_call: TRBV5-8; d_call: .; clone_size: many; j_call: TRBJ1-5; cdr3_nt: TGTGCCAGCAGCTTGGACGGGTATAGCAATCAGCCCCAGCATTTT; cdr3_aa: CASSLDGYSNQPQHF
v_call: TRBV2; d_call: .; clone_size: .; j_call: TRBJ2-1; cdr3_nt: TGTGCCAGCAGTGGGTTGCTTTCCGGTCGGGAGCAGTTCTTC; cdr3_aa: CASSGLLSGREQFF
v_call: TRBV2; d_call: .; clone_size: .; j_call: TRBJ1-5; cdr3_nt: TGTGCCAGCAGTGAAGTGGGTTCCAATCAGCCCCAGCATTTT; cdr3_aa: CASSEVGSNQPQHF
v_call: TRBV6-2/TRBV6-3; d_call: .; clone_size: .; j_call: TRBJ1-1; cdr3_nt: TGTGCCAGCAGTTACTCGATAAGGGGGGCCGGGACTGAAGCTTTCTTT; cdr3_aa: CASSYSIRGAGTEAFF
v_call: TRBV5-1; d_call: TRBD1; clone_size: .; j_call: TRBJ1-3; cdr3_nt: TGCGCCAGCAGCTTGGCGACAGGGCGGGATGGAAACACCATATATTTT; cdr3_aa: CASSLATGRDGNTIYF
v_call: TRBV6-5; d_call: .; clone_size: .; j_call: TRBJ2-2; cdr3_nt: TGTGCCAGCAGTTACACAGGGTCCGGGGAGCTGTTTTTT; cdr3_aa: CASSYTGSGELFF
v_call: TRBV7-2; d_call: .; clone_size: .; j_call: TRBJ1-5; cdr3_nt: TGTGCCAGCAGAGCGACCGGAACAGCTGATCAGCCCCAGCATTTT; cdr3_aa: CASRATGTADQPQHF
v_call: TRBV5-4; d_call: .; clone_size: .; j_call: TRBJ2-1; cdr3_nt: TGTGCCAGCAGCCTCCCTGGGGCTAGCCTATACAATGAGCAGTTCTTC; cdr3_aa: CASSLPGASLYNEQFF
v_call: TRBV6-5; d_call: .; clone_size: .; j_call: TRBJ2-1; cdr3_nt: TGTGCCAGCAGTTACGCCGGCGGGAATTCCTACAATGAGCAGTTCTTC; cdr3_aa: CASSYAGGNSYNEQFF
v_call: TRBV2; d_call: TRBD2; clone_size: .; j_call: TRBJ2-5; cdr3_nt: TGTGCCAGCAGTGAAGCGGGCCGGGGGGGTGGTGAGACCCAGTACTTC; cdr3_aa: CASSEAGRGGGETQYF
v_call: TRBV19; d_call: TRBD2; clone_size: few; j_call: TRBJ2-1; cdr3_nt: TGTGCCAGTAGTTTACTAGCGCAAAACAATGAGCAGTTCTTC; cdr3_aa: CASSLLAQNNEQFF
v_call: TRBV2; d_call: .; clone_size: few; j_call: TRBJ2-7; cdr3_nt: TGTGCCAGCGGGACTTTCGGATCCTACGAGCAGTACTTC; cdr3_aa: CASGTFGSYEQYF
v_call: TRBV13; d_call: .; clone_size: .; j_call: TRBJ2-7; cdr3_nt: TGTGCCAGCAGCTTAGAAGCGGAGTACGAGCAGTACTTC; cdr3_aa: CASSLEAEYEQYF
v_call: TRBV12-3/TRBV12-4; d_call: .; clone_size: .; j_call: TRBJ1-1; cdr3_nt: TGTGCCAGCAGTCCACAGGTTTGGACTGAAGCTTTCTTT; cdr3_aa: CASSPQVWTEAFF
v_call: TRBV19; d_call: .; clone_size: .; j_call: TRBJ1-1; cdr3_nt: TGTGCCAGTCTGAAGCCAGGGGTGAACACTGAAGCTTTCTTT; cdr3_aa: CASLKPGVNTEAFF
v_call: TRBV5-4; d_call: .; clone_size: medium-sized; j_call: TRBJ1-1; cdr3_nt: TGTGCCAGCCGCACGGGGGGCCGGGCTGAAGCTTTCTTT; cdr3_aa: CASRTGGRAEAFF
v_call: TRBV7-3; d_call: .; clone_size: .; j_call: TRBJ2-5; cdr3_nt: TGTGCCAGCAGCCTTGCAGGCCCCCAAGAGACCCAGTACTTC; cdr3_aa: CASSLAGPQETQYF
v_call: TRBV7-9; d_call: .; clone_size: .; j_call: TRBJ2-7; cdr3_nt: TGTGCCAGCAGCTCATGGGATTACGAGCAGTACTTC; cdr3_aa: CASSSWDYEQYF
v_call: TRBV9; d_call: .; clone_size: .; j_call: TRBJ1-2; cdr3_nt: TGTGCCAGCAGCGCACCTGGGGCTAACTATGGCTACACCTTC; cdr3_aa: CASSAPGANYGYTF
v_call: TRBV30; d_call: .; clone_size: many; j_call: TRBJ1-2; cdr3_nt: TGTGCCTGGAGAAAGGGGTACGGCTACACCTTC; cdr3_aa: CAWRKGYGYTF
v_call: TRBV19; d_call: .; clone_size: .; j_call: TRBJ2-1; cdr3_nt: TGTGCCAGTAGTAAGGCAGGGCTGTCGGGTAATGAGCAGTTCTTC; cdr3_aa: CASSKAGLSGNEQFF
v_call: TRBV15; d_call: .; clone_size: .; j_call: TRBJ2-1; cdr3_nt: TGTGCCACCAGCAGAGTTCCTAGCAACAATGAGCAGTTCTTC; cdr3_aa: CATSRVPSNNEQFF
v_call: TRBV19; d_call: .; clone_size: once; j_call: TRBJ2-3; cdr3_nt: TGTGCCAGTAGTCAGGGGGTAGCGGGCACAGATACGCAGTATTTT; cdr3_aa: CASSQGVAGTDTQYF
v_call: TRBV7-2; d_call: .; clone_size: few; j_call: TRBJ2-5; cdr3_nt: TGTGCCAGCAGCTTAGTGGGGTGGGGAGAGACCCAGTACTTC; cdr3_aa: CASSLVGWGETQYF
v_call: TRBV7-9; d_call: .; clone_size: few; j_call: TRBJ2-2; cdr3_nt: TGTGCCAGCAGCGGTAGTTTGGACGCCGGGGAGCTGTTTTTT; cdr3_aa: CASSGSLDAGELFF
v_call: TRBV30; d_call: .; clone_size: .; j_call: TRBJ2-7; cdr3_nt: TGTGCCTGGAGTCATCGCTACGAGCAGTACTTC; cdr3_aa: CAWSHRYEQYF
v_call: TRBV2; d_call: .; clone_size: .; j_call: TRBJ1-5; cdr3_nt: TGTGCCAGCAGTGTGCAGCGAGGGGGGTTTTTCAGCAATCAGCCCCAGCATTTT; cdr3_aa: CASSVQRGGFFSNQPQHF